Below, one TCR beta chain is given with its context. Its antigen is not identified. Germline loops: CDR1 ENHRY, CDR2 SYGVKD. V was clipped by 10 bases and J by 1 base; unmatched bases: 6. The CDR3 spans 13 residues. The sample comes from a study of CD8 T cells in ankylosing spondylitis. Study-level results: Matched ankylosing spondylitis synovial fluid reportedly showed significant enrichment of disease-linked clones.

TCRdb fed the 5' RACE reads into MiXCR, producing one record per CDR3 protein. Among around 150,000 distinct CDR3 sequences listed, around 19% were seen once. Input material: blood, either unsorted or a sorted T cell fraction (not recorded which). The sequence came from a male donor with ankylosing spondylitis or in good health (not recorded which). The chain links TRBV10-3 to TRBJ2-5, with 7 bases aligning to TRBD1. The CDR3 DNA reads as TGTGCCACTAGTGGGACAGCCCAAGAGACCCAGTACTTC. Translation: CATSGTAQETQYF.